The entry that follows covers one T cell receptor (beta chain) sequence. The antigen is undetermined. This sample is drawn from a study of siplizumab effects on memory and regulatory T cells. Study observations and caveats: Whether the proliferating Tregs (from siplizumab cultures) were suppressive was not confirmed. Naive T cells apparently outstripped memory cells in diversity and seemed major alloresponse contributors.

The assay looked at roughly 9.4 x 10^4 TCR templates in each sample. Clones were read by immunoSEQ multiplex PCR, and TCRdb kept only the in-frame ones, dropping some. The sample lists nearly 95,000 clones; 90% to 95% were seen once. This CDR3 is built from 12 residues. V was cut by 2 bases and J by 8 bases, with 9 bases left in between. Per the germline V gene, CDR1 is MNHNS and CDR2 is SASEGT. Source material: non-Treg CD4+ T cells sorted from blood. The J gene is TRBJ1-2, the V gene TRBV6-1; no definite D call. The sequence derives from a human donor in good health. DNA of the CDR3: TGTGCCAGCAGTGAATTGGGAAGGGGCTACACCTTC. It translates to CASSELGRGYTF.